This is a list of T cell receptor beta chains from one sample in a study of blood T cell repertoires in COVID-19. Only in-frame clones appear in the TCRdb table, and some are missing; sequencing was by immunoSEQ multiplex PCR. This table has more than 45,000 clones, around 89% appearing once. The sequenced material came from peripheral blood. Every receptor here comes from a man in his 60s with acute or convalescent COVID-19. Each CDR3 is given with its conserved first and last residue. A D gene is named only where the DNA matches it firmly. Only some rows state a clone size, as once, few, many or a class for expanded clones.

TRBV19	TRBJ2-1	TRBD2	few	TGTGCCAGTAGTCAGCGGGAGGAACTATACAATGAGCAGTTCTTC	CASSQREELYNEQFF
TRBV5-4	TRBJ2-3	TRBD2	-	TGTGCCAGCAGCTCCGGACTAGCGGGAGACGCAGATACGCAGTATTTT	CASSSGLAGDADTQYF
TRBV7-9	TRBJ2-3	-	-	TGTGCCAGCAGCTTAGATGGGGCCCTCTCGGCAGATACGCAGTATTTT	CASSLDGALSADTQYF
TRBV13	TRBJ2-4	-	-	TGTGCCAGCAGCTTAGACAGGAAAAACATTCAGTACTTC	CASSLDRKNIQYF
TRBV7-2	TRBJ2-1	-	once	TGTGCCAGCAGCTTAGATGGGCGGGTTGGCTCCTACAATGAGCAGTTCTTC	CASSLDGRVGSYNEQFF
TRBV21-1	TRBJ1-5	-	-	TGTGCCAGCAGCAAAGGGACAGTTAATCAGCCCCAGCATTTT	CASSKGTVNQPQHF
TRBV9	TRBJ2-3	-	-	TGTGCCAGCAGCCTCCGTAGCGGTCGACATGTAGATACGCAGTATTTT	CASSLRSGRHVDTQYF
TRBV18	TRBJ2-2	-	-	TGTGCCAGCTCACCAAGACAGATGAACACCGGGGAGCTGTTTTTT	CASSPRQMNTGELFF
TRBV5-1	TRBJ2-3	-	-	TGCGCCAGCAGCTTGGCTCAGGGTATAACAGATACGCAGTATTTT	CASSLAQGITDTQYF
TRBV10-3	TRBJ2-5	-	-	TGTGCCATCAGATCGGTCGGGGGAGAGACCCAGTACTTC	CAIRSVGGETQYF
TRBV28	TRBJ1-1	TRBD1	-	TGTGCCAGCACCCCGACAGGGGGCTTGAACACTGAAGCTTTCTTT	CASTPTGGLNTEAFF
TRBV6-6	TRBJ1-5	-	-	TGTGCCAGCAGTCTAATGGGGCTGGGGGGGAGCAATCAGCCCCAGCATTTT	CASSLMGLGGSNQPQHF
TRBV19	TRBJ1-4	-	-	TGTGCCAGTAGTGAGACACAGGCTTCAAATGAAAAACTGTTTTTT	CASSETQASNEKLFF
TRBV19	TRBJ1-5	TRBD1	-	TGTGCCAGTAGCTCGGGACAGGGAATCAATCAGCCCCAGCATTTT	CASSSGQGINQPQHF
TRBV7-2	TRBJ2-2	TRBD1	-	TGTGCCAGCAGCTTAAGACAGGGAGCCGGGGAGCTGTTTTTT	CASSLRQGAGELFF
TRBV6-5	TRBJ2-1	TRBD1	-	TGTGCCACCAAACAGATTTTACCCCAGGGGGCTGAGCAGTTCTTC	CATKQILPQGAEQFF
TRBV16	TRBJ1-2	-	-	TGTGCCAGCAGCCAACCGGGAACCTATGGCTACACCTTC	CASSQPGTYGYTF
TRBV7-3	TRBJ2-7	TRBD2	-	TGTGCCAGCAGCTTTATCGGGAGGGCTTACGAGCAGTACTTC	CASSFIGRAYEQYF
TRBV7-7	TRBJ2-5	TRBD2	-	TGTGCTAGCAGCCAAGAGACTAGCGGGATGTCTGAGACCCAGTACTTC	CASSQETSGMSETQYF
TRBV9	TRBJ2-7	TRBD2	-	TGTGCCAGCAGCGTTAGCGGGAGGAATGGCGAGCAGTACTTC	CASSVSGRNGEQYF
TRBV27	TRBJ1-5	TRBD1	-	TGTGCCAGCAGTCCGAGACAGGGTGACAATCAGCCCCAGCATTTT	CASSPRQGDNQPQHF
TRBV10-3	TRBJ1-6	TRBD1	-	TGTGCCACCTGTCGGGACAGGGACAATTCACCCCTCCACTTT	CATCRDRDNSPLHF
TRBV24-1	TRBJ2-7	TRBD2	once	TGTGCCACCAGTGATTGGGGGGAGGGAAGCGAGCAGTACTTC	CATSDWGEGSEQYF
TRBV28	TRBJ1-2	-	-	TGTGCCAGCGGTACAGATGGCTACACCTTC	CASGTDGYTF
TRBV4-1	TRBJ1-6	TRBD1	-	TGCGCCAGCAGCATTCGGGACAGGGATAATTCACCCCTCCACTTT	CASSIRDRDNSPLHF
TRBV5-6	TRBJ1-6	-	-	TGTGCCAGCAGCTTACTGAGAGGCTATAATTCACCCCTCCACTTT	CASSLLRGYNSPLHF